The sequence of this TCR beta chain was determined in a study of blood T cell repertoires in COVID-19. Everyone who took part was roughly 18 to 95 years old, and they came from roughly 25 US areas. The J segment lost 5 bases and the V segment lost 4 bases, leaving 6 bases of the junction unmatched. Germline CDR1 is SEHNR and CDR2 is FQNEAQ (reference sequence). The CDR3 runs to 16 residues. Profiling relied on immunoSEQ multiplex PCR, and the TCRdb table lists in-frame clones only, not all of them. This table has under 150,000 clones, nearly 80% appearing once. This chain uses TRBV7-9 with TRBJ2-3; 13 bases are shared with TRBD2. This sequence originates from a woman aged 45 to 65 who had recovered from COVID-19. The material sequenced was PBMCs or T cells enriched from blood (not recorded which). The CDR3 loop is CASSSGLAGEGDTQYF. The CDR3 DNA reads TGTGCCAGCAGCTCCGGACTAGCGGGGGAGGGAGATACGCAGTATTTT.